This paragraph reports one T cell receptor (beta chain). This record comes from a study of Graves' ophthalmopathy and Graves' hyperthyroidism. The CDR3 totals 21 residues. Looked up from germline, CDR1 is SGHTA and CDR2 is FQGNSA. Trimming took 5 bases from V and 0 from J; bases not matched to a gene: 19. Beta-chain TCR CDR3 regions were amplified from RNA transcripts. RT-PCR with HTBI primers came first, then second-round multiplex PCR. TCRdb re-called the multiplex PCR reads through MiXCR, storing one row per CDR3 protein. The sample records 1 million to 1.3 million distinct CDR3 sequences, around a third being singletons.

This chain connects TRBV7-2 to TRBJ2-7; 13 bases are shared with TRBD2. The sample was peripheral blood or thyroid tissue (not recorded which). The receptor comes from an adult man with Graves' hyperthyroidism. CDR3 sequence reads: CASSQELVAATSGRNSYEQYF. The CDR3, as DNA: TGTGCCAGCAGCCAAGAATTGGTTGCTGCGACTAGCGGGAGGAACTCCTACGAGCAGTACTTC.